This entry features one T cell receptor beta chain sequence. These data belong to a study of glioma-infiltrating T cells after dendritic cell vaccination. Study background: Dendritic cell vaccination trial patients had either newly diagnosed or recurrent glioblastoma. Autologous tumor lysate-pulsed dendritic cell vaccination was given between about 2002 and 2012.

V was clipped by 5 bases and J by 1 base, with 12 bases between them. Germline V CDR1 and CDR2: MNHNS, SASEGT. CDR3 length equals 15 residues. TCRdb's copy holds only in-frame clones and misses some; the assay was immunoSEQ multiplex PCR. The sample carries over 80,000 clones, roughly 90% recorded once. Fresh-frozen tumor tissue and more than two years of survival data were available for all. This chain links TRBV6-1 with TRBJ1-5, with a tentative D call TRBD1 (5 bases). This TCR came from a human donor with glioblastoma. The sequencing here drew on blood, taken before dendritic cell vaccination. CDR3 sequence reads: CASSSQGWSNQPQHF. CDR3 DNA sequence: TGTGCCAGCAGTTCCCAGGGATGGAGCAATCAGCCCCAGCATTTT.